This T cell receptor (beta chain) was documented in a study of blood T cell repertoires in COVID-19. Turning to the study itself: Researchers got acute and convalescent COVID-19 samples from the United States, Italy and Spain. PBMCs, B-cell-depleted T cells, or T cells were the source of the cDNA or gDNA that made up the material.

The CDR3 has 16 amino acids. From germline, CDR1 is SNHLY and CDR2 FYNNEI. J gave up 7 bases and V 2 bases, and 6 bases lay outside the gene matches. Data came from immunoSEQ multiplex PCR; TCRdb stores just in-frame clones and leaves some out. The table has roughly 400,000 clones, around nine tenths seen once. Resolution of symptoms, clearance, or two negative PCRs was present in recovered Cohort 3 donors. Material for sequencing was PBMCs or T cells enriched from blood (not recorded which). The chain has TRBV2 and TRBJ2-1; TRBD1 matches 12 bases. The receptor comes from a woman aged 50 to 60 who had recovered from COVID-19. The CDR3 loop is CASSEIGDRGRNEQFF. Written as DNA, the CDR3 is TGTGCCAGCAGTGAAATTGGGGACAGGGGGCGGAATGAGCAGTTCTTC. Looking up the rest from reference TRBV2 and TRBJ2-1 gives the full variable domain: EPEVTQTPSHQVTQMGQEVILRCVPISNHLYFYWYRQILGQKVEFLVSFYNNEISEKSEIFDDQFSVERPDGSNFTLKIRSTKLEDSAMYFCASSEIGDRGRNEQFFGPGTRLTVL.